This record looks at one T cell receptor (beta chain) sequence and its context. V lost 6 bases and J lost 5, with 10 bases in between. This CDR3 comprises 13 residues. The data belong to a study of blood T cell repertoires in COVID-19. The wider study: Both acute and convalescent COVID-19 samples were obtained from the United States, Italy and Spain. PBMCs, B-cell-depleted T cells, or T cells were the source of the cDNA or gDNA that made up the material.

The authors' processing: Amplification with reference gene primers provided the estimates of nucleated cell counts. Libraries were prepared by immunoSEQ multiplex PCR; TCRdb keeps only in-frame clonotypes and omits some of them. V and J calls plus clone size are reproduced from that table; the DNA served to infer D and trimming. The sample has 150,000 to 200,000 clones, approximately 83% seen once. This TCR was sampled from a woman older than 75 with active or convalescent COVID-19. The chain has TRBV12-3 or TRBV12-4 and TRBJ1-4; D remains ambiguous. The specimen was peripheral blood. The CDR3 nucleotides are TGTGCCAGCAGCCCACAGAGCAATGAAAAACTGTTTTTT. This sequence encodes CASSPQSNEKLFF.